These 9 T cell receptor beta chains came from one sample sequenced in a study of T-cell memory formation after mild COVID-19. MiXCR, applied by TCRdb to the 5' RACE reads, yields one record per CDR3 protein. The sample has a few hundred thousand distinct CDR3 sequences, roughly 21% seen once. The material sequenced was PBMCs or a T cell subset sorted from them (not recorded which). All receptors derive from an adult woman who had mild COVID-19 (a few samples of this study predate the infection). Cell type and time point are not known.

This clonotype was detected a few times. This chain uses TRBV5-1 with TRBJ2-1, with D possibly matching TRBD1 (7 bases). The CDR3 runs to 14 residues. V lost 7 bases to trimming and J lost 8 bases, with 19 bases between them. Germline CDR1 reads SGHRS; CDR2 reads YFSETQ. As DNA, the CDR3 is TGCGCCAGCGCCCCGGGACGCAGGGGGGATGAGCAGTTCTTC. Its protein is CASAPGRRGDEQFF.

The chain recombines TRBV7-9 with TRBJ2-3; 12 bases are a match to TRBD2. Germline CDR1 is SEHNR and CDR2 is FQNEAQ (reference sequence). The CDR3 spans 16 residues. V dropped 4 bases and J dropped 4; count of bases not matched to a gene: 6. CDR3 coding DNA: TGTGCCAGCAGCTCTCTAGCGGGAGGGCCTTCAGATACGCAGTATTTT. It encodes CASSSLAGGPSDTQYF.

The V gene is TRBV12-3 or TRBV12-4, the J gene TRBJ2-7; a weak D match, TRBD2 (6 bases). V dropped 4 bases and J dropped 7 bases, with 17 bases sitting between them. The CDR3 has 14 residues. In nucleotides, the CDR3 is TGTGCCAGCAGTTCAACACACGGGGCGGGGGAGCAGTACTTC. Encoded protein: CASSSTHGAGEQYF.

This clonotype was recorded a few times. CDR3 nucleotides: TGTGCCACCAGCGGGGACAGGGCCAGCGATAGCGGCAATCAGCCCCAGCATTTT. Its protein is CATSGDRASDSGNQPQHF. V and J are TRBV15 and TRBJ1-5; the match to TRBD1 covers 9 bases. The CDR3 totals 18 residues. Germline loops: CDR1 LNHNV, CDR2 YYDKDF (reference sequence). The J segment lost 2 bases and the V segment lost 5 bases, leaving 13 bases of the junction unmatched.

This clonotype was picked up a small number of times. The chain is built from TRBV6-6 and TRBJ2-7; D may correspond to TRBD1 or TRBD2 (5 bases each). CDR3 size: 15 residues. V gave up 1 base and J gave up 8 bases, with 18 bases separating them. Germline V gene data show CDR1 as MNHNY and CDR2 as SVGAGI (reference sequence). CDR3 coding DNA: TGTGCCAGCAGTTACTACGGGACCGATCCTATAAAGCAGTACTTC. This gives the protein CASSYYGTDPIKQYF.

This clonotype was counted ten times or more. Germline and junction disagree at one end, which may indicate a read error. V and J are TRBV7-7 and TRBJ2-1; D ambiguous. The CDR3 length is 13 residues. Germline V lookup: CDR1 SSHAT, CDR2 FNYEAQ (reference sequence). The CDR3 is CASSLSSNNEQFF. CDR3 in DNA: TGTGCTAGCAGCCTCTCATCTAACAATGAGCAGTTCTTC.

V is TRBV18 and J is TRBJ1-2; 10 bases are a match to TRBD1. The J segment lost 6 bases and the V segment lost 3 bases, leaving 7 bases of the junction unmatched. CDR3 length: 15 residues. Germline CDR1 KGHSH, CDR2 LQKENI. CDR3 sequence reads: CASSPSTGGLNGYTF. CDR3 bases: TGTGCCAGCTCACCCTCGACAGGGGGCCTGAATGGCTACACCTTC.

The V and J genes are TRBV20-1 and TRBJ1-5; weak D call: TRBD1 (5 bases). V lost 5 bases to trimming and J lost 10 bases, with 6 bases between them. The CDR3 extends over 9 amino acids. Germline CDR1 is DFQATT and CDR2 is SNEGSKA (reference sequence). The CDR3 protein is CSAGDPQHF. CDR3 DNA: TGCAGTGCTGGGGACCCCCAGCATTTT.

The sample holds a few counts of this clonotype. The J gene is TRBJ2-7, the V gene TRBV20-1; TRBD2 matches at 7 bases. V shed 5 bases and J 6 bases; nucleotides not matched to a gene: 16. Germline V gene lookup returns CDR1 DFQATT and CDR2 SNEGSKA (reference sequence). The CDR3 has 15 amino acids. The CDR3 nucleotides are TGCAGTGCTGATACCTTGAGTAGCGGGCTAAGCGAGCAGTACTTC. It codes for CSADTLSSGLSEQYF.